This T cell receptor (beta chain) stems from a study of neurological immune-mediated disorders. TCRdb fed the 5' RACE reads into MiXCR, producing one record per CDR3 protein. Of tens of thousands of distinct CDR3 sequences in the sample, about a tenth were seen once. This clonotype was found many times. This receptor was taken from a man in his forties in good health. The sequenced sample consisted of PBMCs.

CDR3: CASSLLGQQYNEQFF. CDR3 bases: TGCGCCAGCAGCTTGCTAGGACAGCAATACAATGAGCAGTTCTTC. This chain connects TRBV5-1 to TRBJ2-1; a possible D gene is TRBD1 (6 bases). This CDR3 spans 15 amino acids. Germline assignment: CDR1 SGHRS and CDR2 YFSETQ. V lost 1 base and J 4 bases, leaving 12 bases between the germline ends.